This T cell receptor (beta chain) was sequenced for a study of T-cell reconstitution after alpha-beta-depleted transplantation in children. Broader study findings: T-cell counts and diversity at one year post-transplant came mainly from newly produced T cells. Reportedly, alpha-beta T cells present about two months post-transplant originated from several hundred expanded clones of graft origin. Some patients owed their high day-60 TCRbeta diversity to surviving recipient T cells and thymic progenitors.

Germline V gene sequence: CDR1 SGHRS, CDR2 YFSETQ. J gave up 2 bases and V 4 bases, and 13 bases lay outside the gene matches. The CDR3 contains 17 residues. TCRbeta library construction was performed incorporating unique molecular identifiers. TCRdb re-called the PCR reads through MiXCR, storing one row per CDR3 protein. Of 670,000 or so distinct CDR3 sequences listed, approximately 14% are singletons. Points on this clonotype: Its antigen remains unidentified.

The receptor's source is a girl aged 2-10 years with congenital amegakaryocytic thrombocytopenia, due to receive a stem cell transplant. This specimen consisted of PBMCs, obtained before TCRalphabeta/CD19-depleted stem cell transplant. The J gene is TRBJ2-5, the V gene TRBV5-1, with 8 nucleotides matching TRBD2. DNA of the CDR3: TGCGCCAGCAGCCTACGTACTACTAGCGGAGTTCAAGAGACCCAGTACTTC. Translated, it gives CASSLRTTSGVQETQYF.